The rows below give T cell receptor beta chains drawn from one sample of a study of T-cell reconstitution after alpha-beta-depleted transplantation in children. One entry per CDR3 protein, called by TCRdb with MiXCR from the PCR reads. This table has about 600,000 distinct CDR3 sequences, about an eighth appearing once. The sample consisted of PBMCs, mostly from graft donor cells, taken 360 days after TCRalphabeta/CD19-depleted stem cell transplant. The receptors here all came from a male patient younger than 18 who had a stem cell transplant for acute myeloid leukemia, so the T cells may come from the graft donor. CDR3s include the opening cysteine and the closing phenylalanine or tryptophan. D genes are given only for firm matches. Some rows have no size entry. The others give once, few or many, or a class for an expanded clone.

CDR3 DNA | CDR3 protein | clone size | D gene | J gene | V gene
TGCAGTGCTATGGGGGAGACGAACACTGAAGCTTTCTTT | CSAMGETNTEAFF | - | - | TRBJ1-1 | TRBV20-1
TGTGCCAGCAGCTCTTATAGCGGGAGGGCCCAAGAGACCCAGTACTTC | CASSSYSGRAQETQYF | few | TRBD2 | TRBJ2-5 | TRBV7-3
TGTGCCAGCAGTTTCCAAGTCCCAGATACGCAGTATTTT | CASSFQVPDTQYF | - | - | TRBJ2-3 | TRBV28
TGTGCCAGCAGCAACCCGGGACTAGGCTATGGCTACACCTTC | CASSNPGLGYGYTF | few | - | TRBJ1-2 | TRBV7-9
TGTGCCAGCTCACCGGGGCAGAATAGCAATCAGCCCCAGCATTTT | CASSPGQNSNQPQHF | few | - | TRBJ1-5 | TRBV18
TGTGCCAGCAGTGAATTGGGGAGGGTACCCTACGAGCAGTACTTC | CASSELGRVPYEQYF | - | TRBD2 | TRBJ2-7 | TRBV25-1
TGCAGTGCCTCCCGATCGGGGGTCAGTAGCGATACGCAGTATTTT | CSASRSGVSSDTQYF | few | - | TRBJ2-3 | TRBV20-1
TGTGCCACCTCATGGGGGGTAGGCTCCTACGAGCAGTACTTC | CATSWGVGSYEQYF | many | - | TRBJ2-7 | TRBV18
TGTGCCAGCAGCCAAGGACTAGCGGCCCCCATGGGCCAAGAGACCCAGTACTTC | CASSQGLAAPMGQETQYF | - | TRBD2 | TRBJ2-5 | TRBV4-2
TGCAGAGCGGGGACAACTCAAGAGACCCAGTACTTC | CRAGTTQETQYF | - | - | TRBJ2-5 | TRBV29-1
TGTGCCAGCAGCCCCCGATCCTACGAGCAGTACTTC | CASSPRSYEQYF | many | - | TRBJ2-7 | TRBV28
TGTGCCAGCAGCTTTCGACAACTCCGATCCCCGAATGAAAAACTGTTTTTT | CASSFRQLRSPNEKLFF | - | - | TRBJ1-4 | TRBV7-8
TGTGCCAGCAGCTTAGGGGGCTATGGCTACACCTTC | CASSLGGYGYTF | many | - | TRBJ1-2 | TRBV7-9
TGTGCCAGCAGCTGGAGGGGGCCAAGTAATGAGCAGTTCTTC | CASSWRGPSNEQFF | many | - | TRBJ2-1 | TRBV7-8
TGCAGCGTTGGGCCCCGGGCGGGCTACGAGCAGTACTTC | CSVGPRAGYEQYF | many | - | TRBJ2-7 | TRBV29-1
TGTGCCAGCAGCCATACCGCCCTGAGGGCCGGGGTCATATGGGAGCAGTACTTC | CASSHTALRAGVIWEQYF | few | - | TRBJ2-7 | TRBV7-3
TGTGCCAGCAGCCCTACACTAGCGGGAGGTACCTACGAGCAGTACTTC | CASSPTLAGGTYEQYF | - | TRBD2 | TRBJ2-7 | TRBV7-6
TGTGCCAGCACCGCGTCCTGGGAGCAGTACTTC | CASTASWEQYF | many | - | TRBJ2-7 | TRBV12-3/TRBV12-4
TGCGCCAGCAGCGCCCTGAGGGTTCTTAGCGGGAGGATCCACGAGCAGTACTTC | CASSALRVLSGRIHEQYF | many | TRBD2 | TRBJ2-7 | TRBV5-1
TGTGCCAGCAGCTTAACGCCGACTAGCGGGAACACCGGGGAGCTGTTTTTT | CASSLTPTSGNTGELFF | - | TRBD2 | TRBJ2-2 | TRBV7-3